Below are 4 T cell receptor beta chains sequenced from a single sample in a study of control samples from healthy donors and cancer patients. Some clones are missing from TCRdb's copy, which holds only in-frame ones; the method was immunoSEQ multiplex PCR. The data show 140,000 to 150,000 clones, 80% to 95% seen once. Sequenced input: blood. The source of these receptors is a young man in good health.

The chain couples TRBV27 to TRBJ2-1; TRBD2 aligns across 14 bases. The CDR3 runs 15 residues. Unmatched junction bases numbered 3, after V lost 4 bases and J lost 7 bases. Germline-derived CDR1 and CDR2 are MNHEY and SMNVEV (reference sequence). The CDR3 is CASSWGLAGVNEQFF. The CDR3 DNA reads TGTGCCAGCAGTTGGGGACTAGCGGGAGTGAATGAGCAGTTCTTC.

The V and J genes are TRBV5-1 and TRBJ2-3; D perhaps matches TRBD2 (5 bases). This CDR3 contains 19 residues. The V end lost 0 bases, the J end lost 2 bases, and 22 bases lay between the germline ends. Germline V gene lookup returns CDR1 SGHRS and CDR2 YFSETQ. The CDR3 DNA is TGCGCCAGCAGCTTGGTGAGGTCCGGTGGCGGGCTACCCACAGATACGCAGTATTTT. This codes for CASSLVRSGGGLPTDTQYF.

The chain employs TRBV3-1 (or the pseudogene TRBV3-2) and TRBJ2-3; 13 bases fit TRBD2. Trimming removed 0 bases from V and 6 bases from J; junction bases left unmatched: 3. CDR3 size: 16 residues. The V gene's germline CDR1 is LGHDT and CDR2 YNNKEL (reference sequence). CDR3 in amino acids: CASSQDTSGRGDTQYF. CDR3 nucleotide sequence: TGTGCCAGCAGCCAAGATACTAGCGGGAGGGGGGATACGCAGTATTTT.

The chain uses TRBV7-9 and TRBJ1-4, with D maybe TRBD1 (5 bases). Germline lookup yields CDR1 SEHNR and CDR2 FQNEAQ (reference sequence). Trimming stripped 5 bases from V and 3 bases from J, with 10 bases between. The CDR3 has 14 residues. The CDR3 region has the DNA TGTGCCAGCAGCCTCGGGACGGCTAATGAAAAACTGTTTTTT. This translates into CASSLGTANEKLFF.